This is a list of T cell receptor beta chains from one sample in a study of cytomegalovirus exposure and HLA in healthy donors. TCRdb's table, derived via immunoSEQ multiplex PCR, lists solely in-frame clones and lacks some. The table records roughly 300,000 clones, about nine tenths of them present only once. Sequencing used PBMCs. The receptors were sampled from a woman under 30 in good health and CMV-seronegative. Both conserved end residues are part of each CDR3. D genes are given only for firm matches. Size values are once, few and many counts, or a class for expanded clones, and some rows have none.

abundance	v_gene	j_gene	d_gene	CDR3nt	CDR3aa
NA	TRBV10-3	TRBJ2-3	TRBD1	TGTGCCAACGGACAGGAGGAGACAGATACGCAGTATTTT	CANGQEETDTQYF
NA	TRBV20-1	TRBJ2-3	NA	TGCAGTGCTATTAATACAGATACGCAGTATTTT	CSAINTDTQYF
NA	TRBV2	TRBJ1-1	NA	TGTGCCAGCAGTGAATTAGGGGAGAACACTGAAGCTTTCTTT	CASSELGENTEAFF
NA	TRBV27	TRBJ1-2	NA	TGTGCCAGCAGTTTAAATGGGGGCCGTTCCTATGGCTACACCTTC	CASSLNGGRSYGYTF
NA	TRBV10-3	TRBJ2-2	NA	TGTGCCACCAGTTTGGCAGGGGGGCAAACCGGGGAGCTGTTTTTT	CATSLAGGQTGELFF
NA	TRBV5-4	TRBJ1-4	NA	TGTGCCAGCAGCTTGGGCGGGACGGATGAAAAACTGTTTTTT	CASSLGGTDEKLFF
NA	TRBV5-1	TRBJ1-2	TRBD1	TGCGCCAGCAGCTCCCAAGGCACAGGGGGCTTGGACTATGGCTACACCTTC	CASSSQGTGGLDYGYTF
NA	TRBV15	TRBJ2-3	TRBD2	TGTGCCACCAGCAGAGGGTCTAGCGGGGGCACAGATACGCAGTATTTT	CATSRGSSGGTDTQYF
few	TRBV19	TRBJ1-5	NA	TGTGCCACCGGGGAGCCTTTTCAGCCCCAGCATTTT	CATGEPFQPQHF
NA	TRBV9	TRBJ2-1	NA	TGTGCCAGCAGCGTAGGCGCTGAGCAGTTCTTC	CASSVGAEQFF
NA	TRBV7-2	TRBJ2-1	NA	TGTGCCAGCAGCTTAGCGGGGGGCTACAATGAGCAGTTCTTC	CASSLAGGYNEQFF
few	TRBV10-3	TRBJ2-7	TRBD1	TGTGCCATCAGTGATGGACAGGGGGCCTACGAGCAGTACTTC	CAISDGQGAYEQYF
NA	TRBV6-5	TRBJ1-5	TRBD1	TGTGCCAGCCGACAGGGTAAGGATCAGCCCCAGCATTTT	CASRQGKDQPQHF
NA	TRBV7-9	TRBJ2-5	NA	TGTGCCAGCAGCCCCCCCTTGCTAGCTGAGACCCAGTACTTC	CASSPPLLAETQYF
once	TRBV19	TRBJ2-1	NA	TGTGCCAGTAGTAGGCTGGAGAGCTCCTACAATGAGCAGTTCTTC	CASSRLESSYNEQFF
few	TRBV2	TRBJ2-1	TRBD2	TGTGCCAGCAGCTTCACCGGGACTAACTCCTACAATGAGCAGTTCTTC	CASSFTGTNSYNEQFF
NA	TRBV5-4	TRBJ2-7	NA	TGTGCCAGCAGCTTGGGGGCGGGGCTCCATCCCTCCTACGAGCAGTACTTC	CASSLGAGLHPSYEQYF
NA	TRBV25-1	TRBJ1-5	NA	TGTGCCAGCAGACAAGACCCTGCGAGTCTTGAGGAGCCCCAGCATTTT	CASRQDPASLEEPQHF
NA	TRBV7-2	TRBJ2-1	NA	TGTGCCAGCAGCTTAGGCCAGTTAGAGCAGTTCTTC	CASSLGQLEQFF
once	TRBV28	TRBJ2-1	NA	TGTGCCAGCAGTTTAGGTGGGCTGAGCTCCTACAATGAGCAGTTCTTC	CASSLGGLSSYNEQFF
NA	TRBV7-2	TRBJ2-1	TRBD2	TGTGCCAGCTTGAGAGGGACTAGCGTGTACAATGAGCAGTTCTTC	CASLRGTSVYNEQFF
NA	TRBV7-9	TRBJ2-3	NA	TGTGCCAGCAGCCGCAACCCTGGAGATCCAGATACGCAGTATTTT	CASSRNPGDPDTQYF
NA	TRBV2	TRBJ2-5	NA	TGTGCCAGCGGGCAGGGCACCAATAACCAAGAGACCCAGTACTTC	CASGQGTNNQETQYF
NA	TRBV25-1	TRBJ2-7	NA	TGTGCCAGCAGTGAATTACCAGGCAGGGGCCCGACCTACGAGCAGTACTTC	CASSELPGRGPTYEQYF
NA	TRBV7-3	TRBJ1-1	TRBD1	TGTGCCAGCAGCCCCGGGACAGAGGTCACTGAAGCTTTCTTT	CASSPGTEVTEAFF
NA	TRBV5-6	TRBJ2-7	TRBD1	TGTGCCAGCAGCTCAGAGGGACAGGACTACGAGCAGTACTTC	CASSSEGQDYEQYF
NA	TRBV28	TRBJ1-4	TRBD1	TGTGCCAGCAGGTCCTCCGGGACAGGGCGCGAAAAACTGTTTTTT	CASRSSGTGREKLFF
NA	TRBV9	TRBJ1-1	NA	TGTGCCAGCAGTACAGGGACGGGGAACACTGAAGCTTTCTTT	CASSTGTGNTEAFF
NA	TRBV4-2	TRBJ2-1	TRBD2	TGTGCCAGCAGCCAAGATGGGAGCGGGAGCTCCAATGAGCAGTTCTTC	CASSQDGSGSSNEQFF
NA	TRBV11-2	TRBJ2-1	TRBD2	TGTGCCAGCAGCCACCTAAGCGGGAGTTCCTACAATGAGCAGTTCTTC	CASSHLSGSSYNEQFF
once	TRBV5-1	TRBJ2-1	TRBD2	TGCGCCAGCAGCCAGGGGACTAGCGTTAACAATGAGCAGTTCTTC	CASSQGTSVNNEQFF
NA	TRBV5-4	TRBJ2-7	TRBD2	TGTGCCAGCAGCAGAGGACTAGCGGGAGGTGGCGGGGCCTACGAGCAGTACTTC	CASSRGLAGGGGAYEQYF
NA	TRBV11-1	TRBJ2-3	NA	TGTGCCAGCAGTCCGATGCCCGCGGCAGATACGCAGTATTTT	CASSPMPAADTQYF
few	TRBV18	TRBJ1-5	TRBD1	TGTGCCAGCTCACCTGGACAGGAAGGTGGGTCCCTCAATCAGCCCCAGCATTTT	CASSPGQEGGSLNQPQHF
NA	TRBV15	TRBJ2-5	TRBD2	TGTGCCACCAGCAGAGGGGACCAAAGCGGGAGAGGGGAGACCCAGTACTTC	CATSRGDQSGRGETQYF
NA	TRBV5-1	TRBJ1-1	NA	TGCGCCAGCAGCTTGGGATATCGGGAAGCTGAAGCTTTCTTT	CASSLGYREAEAFF
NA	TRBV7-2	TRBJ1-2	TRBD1	TGTGCCAGCACCGAGACAGGGGGCGCTCGGGGCTATGGCTACACCTTC	CASTETGGARGYGYTF
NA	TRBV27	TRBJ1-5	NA	TGTGCCAGCAGTTCCCTCCCGGGGCCCCAGCATTTT	CASSSLPGPQHF
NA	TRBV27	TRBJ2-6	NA	TGTGCCAGCCGCCGGACAGTCGGGGCCAACGTCCTGACTTTC	CASRRTVGANVLTF
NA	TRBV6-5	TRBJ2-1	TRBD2	TGTGCCAGCAGTTACGCTAGCGGGGAGAAAGTCGATGAGCAGTTCTTC	CASSYASGEKVDEQFF
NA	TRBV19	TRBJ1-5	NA	TGTGCCAGTAGTATCGTGAATCAGCCCCAGCATTTT	CASSIVNQPQHF
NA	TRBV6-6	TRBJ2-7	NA	TGTGCCAGCAGTTACGGGCTAGCGACAAGCTCCTACGAGCAGTACTTC	CASSYGLATSSYEQYF
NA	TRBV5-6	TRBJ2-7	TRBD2	TGTGCCAGCAGCTTAGTGACTAGCGGGAGCTCCTACGAGCAGTACTTC	CASSLVTSGSSYEQYF
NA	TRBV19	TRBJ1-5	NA	TGTGCCAGTAATATGGGCCTTAATCAGCCCCAGCATTTT	CASNMGLNQPQHF
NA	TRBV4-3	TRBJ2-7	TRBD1	TGCGCCAGCAGCCATCTGGGACAGGACCCCTACGAGCAGTACTTC	CASSHLGQDPYEQYF
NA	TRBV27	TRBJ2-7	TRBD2	TGTGCCAGCAGTTTGCGGCTAGCGGAACACTACGAGCAGTACTTC	CASSLRLAEHYEQYF
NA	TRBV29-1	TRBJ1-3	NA	TGCAGCGTTGTGGCCGGAAACACCATATATTTT	CSVVAGNTIYF
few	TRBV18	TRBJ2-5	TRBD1	TGTGCCAGCTCCGGGACAGTTCAAGAGACCCAGTACTTC	CASSGTVQETQYF
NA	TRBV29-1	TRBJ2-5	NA	TGCAGCGTTGGAGTAGAGACCCAGTACTTC	CSVGVETQYF
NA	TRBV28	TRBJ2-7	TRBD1	TGTGCCAGCAATCGGGACAGGTCCTTCTACGAGCAGTACTTC	CASNRDRSFYEQYF
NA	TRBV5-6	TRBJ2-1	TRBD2	TGTGCCAGCAGCCTGGGGCTAGCGGGAGGATACAATGAGCAGTTCTTC	CASSLGLAGGYNEQFF
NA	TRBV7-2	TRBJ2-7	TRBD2	TGTGCCAGCAGCCCGGGGGGTGCCGAGCAGTACTTC	CASSPGGAEQYF
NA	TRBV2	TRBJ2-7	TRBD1	TGTGCCAGCAGCTTCCGCGGGACAGGGAGCTCCTACGAGCAGTACTTC	CASSFRGTGSSYEQYF
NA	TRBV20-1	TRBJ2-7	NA	TGCAGCCAAGGGGGTCCCTACGAGCAGTACTTC	CSQGGPYEQYF
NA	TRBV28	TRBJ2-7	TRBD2	TGCTCCAGCGGGAGGGCCTACGAGCAGTACTTC	CSSGRAYEQYF
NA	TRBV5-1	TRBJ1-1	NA	TGCGCCAGCAGCGGGACTTCTAACACTGAAGCTTTCTTT	CASSGTSNTEAFF